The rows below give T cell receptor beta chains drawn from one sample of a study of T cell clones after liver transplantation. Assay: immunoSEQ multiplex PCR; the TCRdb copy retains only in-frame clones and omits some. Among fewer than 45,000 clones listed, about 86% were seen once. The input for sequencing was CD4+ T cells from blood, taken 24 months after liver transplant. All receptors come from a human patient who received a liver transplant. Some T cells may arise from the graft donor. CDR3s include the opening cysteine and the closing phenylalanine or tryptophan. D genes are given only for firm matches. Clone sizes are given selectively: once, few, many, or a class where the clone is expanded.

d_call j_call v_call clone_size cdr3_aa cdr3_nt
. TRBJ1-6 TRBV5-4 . CASSSEPGNSPLHF TGTGCCAGCAGCTCGGAACCGGGGAATTCACCCCTCCACTTT
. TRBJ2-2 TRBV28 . CASSSGVAGELFF TGTGCCAGCAGTTCTGGGGTAGCCGGGGAGCTGTTTTTT
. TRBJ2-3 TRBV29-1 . CSASWARTDTQYF TGCAGCGCTAGCTGGGCGCGCACAGATACGCAGTATTTT
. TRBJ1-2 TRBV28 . CATSEPGPGGYTF TGTGCCACCTCTGAGCCAGGGCCAGGAGGCTACACCTTC
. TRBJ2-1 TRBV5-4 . CASSREAYNEQFF TGTGCCAGCAGCCGCGAGGCCTACAATGAGCAGTTCTTC
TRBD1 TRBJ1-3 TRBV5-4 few CASSGPDRGQGNTIYF TGTGCCAGCAGCGGACCTGACAGGGGGCAAGGAAACACCATATATTTT
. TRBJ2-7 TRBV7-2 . CASSTRNYEQYF TGTGCCAGCAGCACCCGCAACTACGAGCAGTACTTC
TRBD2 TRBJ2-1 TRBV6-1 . CASSGLAGAGEQFF TGTGCCAGCAGTGGACTAGCGGGAGCAGGTGAGCAGTTCTTC
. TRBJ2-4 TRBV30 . CAWSADRGFKNIQYF TGTGCCTGGAGTGCGGACCGGGGGTTCAAAAACATTCAGTACTTC
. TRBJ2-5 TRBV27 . CASRSKGTLQETQYF TGTGCCAGCAGGTCCAAAGGGACCCTCCAAGAGACCCAGTACTTC
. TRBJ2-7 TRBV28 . CASSGDASYEQYF TGTGCCAGCAGTGGTGACGCCTCCTACGAGCAGTACTTC
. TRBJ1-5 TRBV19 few CASSTPPHPSNQPQHF TGTGCCAGTAGTACTCCCCCACACCCTAGCAATCAGCCCCAGCATTTT
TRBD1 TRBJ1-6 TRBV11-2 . CASSLRDRGRDSPLHF TGTGCCAGCAGCTTAAGGGACAGGGGGCGAGATTCACCCCTCCACTTT
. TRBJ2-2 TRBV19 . CASRREVGTGELFF TGTGCCAGCCGTAGGGAGGTCGGCACCGGGGAGCTGTTTTTT
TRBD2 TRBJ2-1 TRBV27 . CASSLAGGPGEQFF TGTGCCAGCAGTTTGGCGGGAGGGCCGGGAGAGCAGTTCTTC
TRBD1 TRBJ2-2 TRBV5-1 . CASSLPGTAGELFF TGCGCCAGCAGCTTGCCCGGGACAGCCGGGGAGCTGTTTTTT
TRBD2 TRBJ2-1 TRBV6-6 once CASRTGTSGNNEQFF TGTGCCAGCAGAACCGGGACTAGCGGTAACAATGAGCAGTTCTTC
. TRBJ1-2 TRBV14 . CASSQVDSLLSGYTF TGTGCCAGCAGCCAAGTAGACAGTCTCTTATCTGGCTACACCTTC
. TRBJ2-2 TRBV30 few CAWKGTTGPGELFF TGTGCCTGGAAAGGCACCACGGGACCCGGGGAGCTGTTTTTT
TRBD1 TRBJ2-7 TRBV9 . CASSRRSSGGGTGFSYEQYF TGTGCCAGCAGTAGACGCTCTTCGGGTGGCGGGACAGGCTTCTCCTACGAGCAGTACTTC
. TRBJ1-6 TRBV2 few CASSETLGLHF TGTGCCAGCAGTGAAACCTTAGGCCTCCACTTT
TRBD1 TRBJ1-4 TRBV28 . CASSSTGSKLFF TGTGCCAGCAGTTCGACAGGGTCCAAACTGTTTTTT
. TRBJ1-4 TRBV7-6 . CASSLFAGNEKLFF TGTGCCAGCAGCTTATTTGCCGGTAATGAAAAACTGTTTTTT
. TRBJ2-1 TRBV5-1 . CASSLEHNEQFF TGCGCCAGCAGCTTGGAGCACAATGAGCAGTTCTTC
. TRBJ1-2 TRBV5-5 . CASSGDIIPRRYGYTF TGTGCCAGCAGCGGGGACATTATACCTAGACGCTATGGCTACACCTTC
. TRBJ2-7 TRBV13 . CASSKGPSYEQYF TGTGCCAGCAGCAAGGGACCTTCCTACGAGCAGTACTTC
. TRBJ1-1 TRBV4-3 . CASSQDGGHTEAFF TGCGCCAGCAGCCAAGATGGGGGGCATACTGAAGCTTTCTTT
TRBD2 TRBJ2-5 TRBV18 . CASSPRTSGTLKMSQYF TGTGCCAGCTCGCCCCGGACTAGCGGGACCTTAAAGATGTCCCAGTACTTC
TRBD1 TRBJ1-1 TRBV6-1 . CASSGGQGASMNTEAFF TGTGCCAGCAGTGGGGGACAGGGGGCTTCGATGAACACTGAAGCTTTCTTT
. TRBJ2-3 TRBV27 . CASSSGLNTDTQYF TGTGCCAGCAGTTCGGGACTGAACACAGATACGCAGTATTTT
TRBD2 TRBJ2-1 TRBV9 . CASSAGGFGGGRNEQFF TGTGCCAGCAGCGCCGGTGGGTTTGGCGGGGGGAGGAATGAGCAGTTCTTC
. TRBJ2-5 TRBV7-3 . CASSSRTAETQYF TGTGCCAGCAGCTCTCGGACCGCAGAGACCCAGTACTTC
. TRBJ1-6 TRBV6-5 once CASSYSIGADRSPLHF TGTGCCAGCAGTTACTCGATAGGAGCCGACCGTTCACCCCTCCACTTT
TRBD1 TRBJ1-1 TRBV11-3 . CASSSQGESKNTEAFF TGTGCCAGCAGCTCCCAGGGGGAATCTAAGAACACTGAAGCTTTCTTT
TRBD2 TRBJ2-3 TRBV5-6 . CASSQLAGRGGYTQYF TGTGCCAGCAGCCAACTAGCGGGGAGGGGTGGATATACGCAGTATTTT
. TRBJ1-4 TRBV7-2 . CASSWGGRGGEKLFF TGTGCCAGCAGCTGGGGGGGCAGGGGAGGTGAAAAACTGTTTTTT
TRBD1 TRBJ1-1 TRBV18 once CASSPTDRGGLVTEAFF TGTGCCAGCTCACCTACGGACAGGGGAGGGTTGGTCACTGAAGCTTTCTTT
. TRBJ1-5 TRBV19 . CASKPTAWDNQPQHF TGTGCCAGTAAACCGACGGCCTGGGACAATCAGCCCCAGCATTTT
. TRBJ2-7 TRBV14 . CASSQGGSASQLEQYF TGTGCCAGCAGCCAAGGCGGCAGCGCTTCCCAATTGGAGCAGTACTTC
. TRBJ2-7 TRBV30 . CAWRTPWVVERHEQYF TGTGCCTGGAGGACACCGTGGGTCGTGGAGCGCCACGAGCAGTACTTC
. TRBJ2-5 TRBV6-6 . CASSQQETQYF TGTGCCAGCAGCCAACAAGAGACCCAGTACTTC
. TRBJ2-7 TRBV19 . CASGSGAGEQYF TGTGCCAGTGGATCAGGGGCAGGAGAGCAGTACTTC
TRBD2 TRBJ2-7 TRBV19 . CASSFSGKQYF TGTGCCAGTAGTTTTAGCGGGAAGCAGTACTTC
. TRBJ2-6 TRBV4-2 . CASRSQGSVGSGANVLTF TGTGCCAGCAGATCGCAGGGGTCCGTGGGATCTGGGGCCAACGTCCTGACTTTC
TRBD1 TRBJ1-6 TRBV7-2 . CASSLSTGRNSPLHF TGTGCCAGCAGCTTATCGACAGGGAGAAATTCACCCCTCCACTTT
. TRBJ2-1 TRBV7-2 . CASSLGTGPYNEQFF TGTGCCAGCAGCTTAGGAACAGGGCCCTACAATGAGCAGTTCTTC
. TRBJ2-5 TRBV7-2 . CASSLGFRGWETQYF TGTGCCAGCAGCTTAGGGTTCAGGGGTTGGGAGACCCAGTACTTC